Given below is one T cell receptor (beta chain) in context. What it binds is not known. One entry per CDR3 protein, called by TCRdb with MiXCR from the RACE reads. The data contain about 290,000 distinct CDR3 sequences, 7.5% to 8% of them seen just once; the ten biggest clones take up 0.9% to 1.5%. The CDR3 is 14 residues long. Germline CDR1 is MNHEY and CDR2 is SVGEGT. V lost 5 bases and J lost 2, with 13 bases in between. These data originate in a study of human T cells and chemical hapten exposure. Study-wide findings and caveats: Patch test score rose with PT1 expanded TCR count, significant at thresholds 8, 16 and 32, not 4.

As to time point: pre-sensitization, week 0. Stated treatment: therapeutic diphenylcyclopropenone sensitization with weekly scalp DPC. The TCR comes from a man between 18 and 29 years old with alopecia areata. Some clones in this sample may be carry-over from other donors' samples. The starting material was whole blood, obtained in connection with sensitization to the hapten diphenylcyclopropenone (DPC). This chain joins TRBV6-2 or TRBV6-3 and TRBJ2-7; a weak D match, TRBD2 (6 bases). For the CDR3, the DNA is TGTGCCAGCAGTGGAGCAGGCGGGACCTACGAGCAGTACTTC. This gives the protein CASSGAGGTYEQYF.